The clone carrying this T cell receptor beta chain occurred many times. Its antigen is unknown. CDR3 length: 12 amino acids. V lost 5 bases, J lost 8 bases, and 12 bases lay in between. This entry is derived from a study of T-cell reconstitution after alpha-beta-depleted transplantation in children. Study-wide results and limits: Several hundred graft clones that had expanded were reportedly the source of alpha-beta T cells about two months after transplant. By one year post-transplant, T-cell counts and diversity largely arose from T cells that were newly produced. The origin of high day-60 TCRbeta diversity in some patients lay in surviving recipient T cells and thymic progenitors.

Using unique molecular identifiers, the investigators prepared the TCRbeta library. Each CDR3 protein is one row after TCRdb ran MiXCR on the PCR reads. The sample holds about 300,000 distinct CDR3 sequences, less than 9.5% seen once. The specimen comprised peripheral blood, sampled 360 days after TCRalphabeta/CD19-depleted stem cell transplant. This TCR derives from a female patient between 2 and 15 years old who had a stem cell transplant for Fanconi anemia, so the T cells may come from the graft donor. The V gene is TRBV12-3 or TRBV12-4, the J gene TRBJ1-2, with D perhaps matching TRBD1 (6 bases). DNA of the CDR3: TGTGCCAGCAGTCCGGGACACGAAGGCTACACCTTC. Translated: CASSPGHEGYTF.